This TCR beta chain came from a study of PD-1 blockade in classical Hodgkin lymphoma. The wider study: Patients were given intravenous nivolumab, 3 mg/kg, every 2 weeks. General observations from the study: According to reports, newly diagnosed patients had lower baseline TCR diversity than healthy donors, and relapsed/refractory patients had lower baseline TCR diversity still. Repertoire difference causes, possibly disease activity or prior therapy, remain undefined.

Concerning this clone: No antigen is known for it.

In every patient, relapse followed autologous stem cell transplantation, while exposure to brentuximab vedotin differed. Classification of best responses gave complete response, partial response or progressive disease. The CDR3 contains 14 residues. V gave up 8 bases and J gave up 0 bases, with 15 bases separating them. CDR1 is SQVTM, CDR2 ANQGSEA, per germline. Repertoires were generated with immunoSEQ multiplex PCR, while TCRdb's copy carries only in-frame clones and drops some. The sample lists approximately 60,000 clones, under 95% seen once, with 9.7% in the top ten. This sequence originates from a human donor with classical Hodgkin lymphoma. The rearrangement uses TRBV29-1 and TRBJ2-3; D not certain. The sample was peripheral blood mononuclear cells (PBMCs), taken at baseline. The CDR3 DNA follows: TGCAGCTTCGAAACGCCCACTAGCACAGATACGCAGTATTTT. Translation gives CSFETPTSTDTQYF.